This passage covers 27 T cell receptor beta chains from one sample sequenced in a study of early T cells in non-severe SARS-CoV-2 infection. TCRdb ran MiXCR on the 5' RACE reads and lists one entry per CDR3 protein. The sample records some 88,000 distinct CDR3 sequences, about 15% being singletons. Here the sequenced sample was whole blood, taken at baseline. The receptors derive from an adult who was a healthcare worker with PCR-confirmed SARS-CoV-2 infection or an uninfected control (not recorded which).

CDR3 DNA sequence: TGTGCCAGCAGTAAATCCGGGACAGGGACCTACGAGCAGTACTTC. It codes for CASSKSGTGTYEQYF. The gene calls are TRBV7-9 and TRBJ2-7; 9 nucleotides match TRBD1. Losses at the gene ends were 6 bases for V and 2 bases for J; bases not matched to a gene: 8. Germline V CDR1 and CDR2: SEHNR, FQNEAQ (reference sequence). The CDR3 covers 15 residues.

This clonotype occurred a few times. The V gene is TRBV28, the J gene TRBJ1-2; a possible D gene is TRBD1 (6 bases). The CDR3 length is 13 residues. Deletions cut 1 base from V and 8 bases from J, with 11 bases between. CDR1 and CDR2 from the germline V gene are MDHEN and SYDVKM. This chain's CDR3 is CASSLLSGAGYTF. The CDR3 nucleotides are TGTGCCAGCAGTTTATTGTCGGGGGCGGGCTACACCTTC.

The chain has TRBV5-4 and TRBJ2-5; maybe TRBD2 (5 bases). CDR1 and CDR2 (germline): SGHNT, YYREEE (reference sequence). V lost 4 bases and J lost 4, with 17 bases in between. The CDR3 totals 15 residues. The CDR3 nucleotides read TGTGCCAGCAGCACCCGGCGGGCTAGAGGAGAGACCCAGTACTTC. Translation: CASSTRRARGETQYF. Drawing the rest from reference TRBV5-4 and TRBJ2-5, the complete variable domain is ETGVTQSPTHLIKTRGQQVTLRCSSQSGHNTVSWYQQALGQGPQFIFQYYREEENGRGNFPPRFSGLQFPNYSSELNVNALELDDSALYLCASSTRRARGETQYFGPGTRLLVL.

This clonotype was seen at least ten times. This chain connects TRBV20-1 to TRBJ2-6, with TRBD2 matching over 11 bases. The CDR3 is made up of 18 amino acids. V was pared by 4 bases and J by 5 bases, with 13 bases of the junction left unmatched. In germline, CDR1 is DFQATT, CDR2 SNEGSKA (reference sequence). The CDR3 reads CSAIITSGSGGRANVLTF. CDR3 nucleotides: TGCAGTGCTATAATAACTAGCGGGAGCGGGGGTAGGGCCAACGTCCTGACTTTC.

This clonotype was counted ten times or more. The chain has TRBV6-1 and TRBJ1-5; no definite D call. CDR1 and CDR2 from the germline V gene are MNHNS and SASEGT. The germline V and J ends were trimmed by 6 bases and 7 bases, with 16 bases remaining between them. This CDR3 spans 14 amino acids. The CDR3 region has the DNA TGTGCCAGCAGGGTTCTCAACGCGGACCAGCCCCAGCATTTT. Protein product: CASRVLNADQPQHF.

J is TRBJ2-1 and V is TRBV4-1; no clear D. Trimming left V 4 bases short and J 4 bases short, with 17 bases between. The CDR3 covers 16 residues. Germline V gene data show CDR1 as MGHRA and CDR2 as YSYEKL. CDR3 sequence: CASSLSRNLGYNEQFF. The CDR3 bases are TGCGCCAGCAGCCTATCAAGGAATCTGGGTTACAATGAGCAGTTCTTC.

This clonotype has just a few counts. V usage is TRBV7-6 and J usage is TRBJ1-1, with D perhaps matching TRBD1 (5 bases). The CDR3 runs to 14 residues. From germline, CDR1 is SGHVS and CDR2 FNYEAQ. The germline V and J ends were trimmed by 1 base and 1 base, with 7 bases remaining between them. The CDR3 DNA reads TGTGCCAGCAGCTTAGGAGGGGCGAACACTGAAGCTTTCTTT. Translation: CASSLGGANTEAFF.

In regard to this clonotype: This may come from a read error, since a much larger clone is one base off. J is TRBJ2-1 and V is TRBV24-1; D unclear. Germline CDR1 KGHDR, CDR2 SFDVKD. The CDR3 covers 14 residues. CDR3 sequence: CATRDLLLDGEQFF. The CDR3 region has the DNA TGTGCCACCAGAGATTTGCTTCTAGACGGGGAGCAGTTCTTC.

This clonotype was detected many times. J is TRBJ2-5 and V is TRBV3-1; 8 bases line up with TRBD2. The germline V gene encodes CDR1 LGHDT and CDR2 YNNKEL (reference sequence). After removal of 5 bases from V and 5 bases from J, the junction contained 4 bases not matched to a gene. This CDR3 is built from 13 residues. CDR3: CASSKRGRETQYF. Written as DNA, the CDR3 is TGTGCCAGCAGCAAGCGGGGGCGGGAGACCCAGTACTTC.

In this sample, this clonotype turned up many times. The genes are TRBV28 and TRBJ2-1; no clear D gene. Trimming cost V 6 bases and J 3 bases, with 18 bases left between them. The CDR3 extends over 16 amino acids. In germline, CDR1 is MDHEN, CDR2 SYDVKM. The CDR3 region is CASSHQIRASYNEQFF. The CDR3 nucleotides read TGTGCCAGCAGCCACCAAATCCGGGCGAGCTACAATGAGCAGTTCTTC.

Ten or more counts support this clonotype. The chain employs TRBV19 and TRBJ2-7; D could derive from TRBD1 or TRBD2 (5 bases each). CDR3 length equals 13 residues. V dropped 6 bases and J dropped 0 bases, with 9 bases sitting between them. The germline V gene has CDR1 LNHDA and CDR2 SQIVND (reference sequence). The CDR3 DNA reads TGTGCCAGTAGGCCCGGGGCCTCCTACGAGCAGTACTTC. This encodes CASRPGASYEQYF.

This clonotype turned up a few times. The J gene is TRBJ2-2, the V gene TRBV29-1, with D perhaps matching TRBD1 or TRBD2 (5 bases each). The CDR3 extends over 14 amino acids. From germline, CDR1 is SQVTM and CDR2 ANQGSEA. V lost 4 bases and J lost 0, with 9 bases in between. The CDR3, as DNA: TGCAGCGTTGTAGGGACGGCGAACACCGGGGAGCTGTTTTTT. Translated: CSVVGTANTGELFF.

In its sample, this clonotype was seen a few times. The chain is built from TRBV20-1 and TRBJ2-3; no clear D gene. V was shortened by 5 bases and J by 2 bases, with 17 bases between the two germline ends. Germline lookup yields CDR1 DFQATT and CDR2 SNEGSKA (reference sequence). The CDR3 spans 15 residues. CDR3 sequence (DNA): TGCAGTGCTCACCCTCTCGTGTACGACACAGATACGCAGTATTTT. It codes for CSAHPLVYDTDTQYF.

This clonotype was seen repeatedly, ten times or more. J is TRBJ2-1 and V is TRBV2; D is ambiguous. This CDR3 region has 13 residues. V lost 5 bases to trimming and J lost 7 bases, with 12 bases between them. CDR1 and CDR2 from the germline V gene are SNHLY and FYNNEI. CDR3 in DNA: TGTGCCAGCAGTCAAGAAAAAAGGAATGAGCAGTTCTTC. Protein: CASSQEKRNEQFF.

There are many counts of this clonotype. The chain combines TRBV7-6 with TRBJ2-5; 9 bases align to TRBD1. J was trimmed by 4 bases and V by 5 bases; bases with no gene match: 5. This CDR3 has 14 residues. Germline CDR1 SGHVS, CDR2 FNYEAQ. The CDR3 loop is CASSLQGARETQYF. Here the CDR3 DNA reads TGTGCCAGCAGCCTACAGGGGGCTAGAGAGACCCAGTACTTC.

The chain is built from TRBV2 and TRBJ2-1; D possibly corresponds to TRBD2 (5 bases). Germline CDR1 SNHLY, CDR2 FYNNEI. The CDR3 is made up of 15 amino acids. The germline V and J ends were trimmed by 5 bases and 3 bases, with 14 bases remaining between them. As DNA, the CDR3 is TGTGCCAGCAGTTTAGCGAGGAGGTACTACAATGAGCAGTTCTTC. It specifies CASSLARRYYNEQFF.

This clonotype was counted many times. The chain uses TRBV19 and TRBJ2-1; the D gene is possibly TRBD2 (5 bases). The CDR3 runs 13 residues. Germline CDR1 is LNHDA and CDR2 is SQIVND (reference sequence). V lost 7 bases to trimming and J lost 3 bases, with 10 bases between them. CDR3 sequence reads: CASNEGLYNEQFF. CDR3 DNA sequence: TGTGCCAGTAACGAGGGCCTCTACAATGAGCAGTTCTTC. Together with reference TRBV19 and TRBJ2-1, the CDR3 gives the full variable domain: DGGITQSPKYLFRKEGQNVTLSCEQNLNHDAMYWYRQDPGQGLRLIYYSQIVNDFQKGDIAEGYSVSREKKESFPLTVTSAQKNPTAFYLCASNEGLYNEQFFGPGTRLTVL.

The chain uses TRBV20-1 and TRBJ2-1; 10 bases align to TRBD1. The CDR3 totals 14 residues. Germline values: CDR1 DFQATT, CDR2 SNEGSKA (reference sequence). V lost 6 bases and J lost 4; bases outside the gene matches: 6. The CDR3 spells CSAADRGHYNEQFF. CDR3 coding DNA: TGCAGTGCCGCCGACAGGGGGCATTACAATGAGCAGTTCTTC.

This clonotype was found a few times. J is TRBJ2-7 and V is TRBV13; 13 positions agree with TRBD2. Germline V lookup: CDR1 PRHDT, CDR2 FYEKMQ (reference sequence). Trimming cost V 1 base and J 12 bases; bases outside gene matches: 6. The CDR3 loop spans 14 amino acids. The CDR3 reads CASSLEGTSGKPYF. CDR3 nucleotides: TGTGCCAGCAGCTTAGAGGGGACTAGCGGGAAACCGTACTTC. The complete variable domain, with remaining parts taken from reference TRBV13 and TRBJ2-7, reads AAGVIQSPRHLIKEKRETATLKCYPIPRHDTVYWYQQGPGQDPQFLISFYEKMQSDKGSIPDRFSAQQFSDYHSELNMSSLELGDSALYFCASSLEGTSGKPYFGPGTRLTVT.

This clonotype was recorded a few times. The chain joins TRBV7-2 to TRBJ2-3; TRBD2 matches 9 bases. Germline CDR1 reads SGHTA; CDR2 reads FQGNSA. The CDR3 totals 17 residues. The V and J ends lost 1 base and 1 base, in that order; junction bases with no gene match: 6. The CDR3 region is CASSLGDVAGGTDTQYF. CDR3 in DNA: TGTGCCAGCAGCTTAGGAGATGTAGCGGGAGGCACAGATACGCAGTATTTT.

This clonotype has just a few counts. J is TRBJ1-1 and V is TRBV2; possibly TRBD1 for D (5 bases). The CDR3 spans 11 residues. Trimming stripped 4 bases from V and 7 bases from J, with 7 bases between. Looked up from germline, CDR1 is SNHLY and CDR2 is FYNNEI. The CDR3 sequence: CASSVDSEAFF. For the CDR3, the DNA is TGTGCCAGCAGTGTCGACAGTGAAGCTTTCTTT.

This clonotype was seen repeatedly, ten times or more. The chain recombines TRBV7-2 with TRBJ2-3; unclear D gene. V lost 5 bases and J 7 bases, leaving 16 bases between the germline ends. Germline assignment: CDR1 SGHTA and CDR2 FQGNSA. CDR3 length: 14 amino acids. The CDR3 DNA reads TGTGCCAGCAGCCCGTCGACTGGACCGAATACGCAGTATTTT. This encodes CASSPSTGPNTQYF.

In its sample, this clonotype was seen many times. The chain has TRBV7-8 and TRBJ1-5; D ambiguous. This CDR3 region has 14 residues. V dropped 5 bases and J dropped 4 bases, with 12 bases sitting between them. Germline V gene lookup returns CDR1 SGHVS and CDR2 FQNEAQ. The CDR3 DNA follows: TGTGCCAGCAGCCCTTGGGAGAGTAATCAGCCCCAGCATTTT. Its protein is CASSPWESNQPQHF.

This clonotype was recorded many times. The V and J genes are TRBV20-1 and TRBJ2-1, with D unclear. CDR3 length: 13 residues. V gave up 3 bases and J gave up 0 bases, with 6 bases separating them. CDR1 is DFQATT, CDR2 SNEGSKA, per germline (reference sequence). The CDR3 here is CSASADSYNEQFF. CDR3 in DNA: TGCAGTGCTAGCGCGGACTCCTACAATGAGCAGTTCTTC.

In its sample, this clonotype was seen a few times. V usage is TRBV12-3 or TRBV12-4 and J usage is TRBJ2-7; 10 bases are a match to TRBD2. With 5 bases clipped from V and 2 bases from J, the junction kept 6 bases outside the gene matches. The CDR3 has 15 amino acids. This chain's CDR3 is CASSPTSGKAYEQYF. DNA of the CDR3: TGTGCCAGCAGTCCAACTAGCGGGAAAGCCTACGAGCAGTACTTC.

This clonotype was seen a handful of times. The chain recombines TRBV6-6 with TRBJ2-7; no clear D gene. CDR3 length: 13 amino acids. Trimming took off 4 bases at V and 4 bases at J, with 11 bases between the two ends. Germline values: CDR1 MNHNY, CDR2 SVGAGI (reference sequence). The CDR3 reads CASSWSFSYEQYF. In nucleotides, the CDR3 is TGTGCCAGCAGTTGGAGTTTTTCGTACGAGCAGTACTTC.

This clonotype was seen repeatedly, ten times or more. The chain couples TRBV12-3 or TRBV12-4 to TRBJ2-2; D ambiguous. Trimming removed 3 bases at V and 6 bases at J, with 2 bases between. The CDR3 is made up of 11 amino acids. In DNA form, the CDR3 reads TGTGCCAGCAGTTTTTCCGGGGAGCTGTTTTTT. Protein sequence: CASSFSGELFF.